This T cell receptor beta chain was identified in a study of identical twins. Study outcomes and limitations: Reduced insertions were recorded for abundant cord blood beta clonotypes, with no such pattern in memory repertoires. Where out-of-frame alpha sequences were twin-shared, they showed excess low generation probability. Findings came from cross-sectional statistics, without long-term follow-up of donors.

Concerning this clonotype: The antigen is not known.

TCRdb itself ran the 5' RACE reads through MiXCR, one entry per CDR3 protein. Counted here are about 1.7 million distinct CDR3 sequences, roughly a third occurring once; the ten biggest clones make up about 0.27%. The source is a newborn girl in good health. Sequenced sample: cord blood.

CDR3 sequence (DNA): TGCAGCGTGGCCGGTCTCACGGGGGGGCAGTACTTC. Amino acids: CSVAGLTGGQYF. The chain uses TRBV29-1 and TRBJ2-5; 8 bases match TRBD2. The germline gives CDR1 SQVTM, CDR2 ANQGSEA. The CDR3 is made up of 12 amino acids. Losses at the gene ends were 6 bases for V and 11 bases for J; bases not matched to a gene: 11.